This T cell receptor beta chain was sequenced for a study of blood T cell repertoires in COVID-19. In the study overall: Sample material is recorded as cDNA or gDNA derived from T cells, B-cell-depleted T cells, or PBMCs.

Some clones are missing from TCRdb's copy, which holds only in-frame ones; the method was immunoSEQ multiplex PCR. The repertoire holds 260,000 or so clones, with more than 80% as singletons. With V trimmed by 5 bases and J by 5 bases, 9 bases remained unmatched. The CDR3 spans 15 residues. Germline values: CDR1 MDHEN, CDR2 SYDVKM. The chain uses TRBV28 and TRBJ1-1; 9 bases are a match to TRBD1. This TCR came from a woman older than 75 with COVID-19, enrolled during active disease. Sequences were obtained from peripheral blood. As DNA, the CDR3 is TGTGCCAGCAGTCTATTCGGACAGGGGTCTACTGAAGCTTTCTTT. Protein product: CASSLFGQGSTEAFF. Full variable domain (remainder filled in from reference TRBV28 and TRBJ1-1): DVKVTQSSRYLVKRTGEKVFLECVQDMDHENMFWYRQDPGLGLRLIYFSYDVKMKEKGDIPEGYSVSREKKERFSLILESASTNQTSMYLCASSLFGQGSTEAFFGQGTRLTVV.